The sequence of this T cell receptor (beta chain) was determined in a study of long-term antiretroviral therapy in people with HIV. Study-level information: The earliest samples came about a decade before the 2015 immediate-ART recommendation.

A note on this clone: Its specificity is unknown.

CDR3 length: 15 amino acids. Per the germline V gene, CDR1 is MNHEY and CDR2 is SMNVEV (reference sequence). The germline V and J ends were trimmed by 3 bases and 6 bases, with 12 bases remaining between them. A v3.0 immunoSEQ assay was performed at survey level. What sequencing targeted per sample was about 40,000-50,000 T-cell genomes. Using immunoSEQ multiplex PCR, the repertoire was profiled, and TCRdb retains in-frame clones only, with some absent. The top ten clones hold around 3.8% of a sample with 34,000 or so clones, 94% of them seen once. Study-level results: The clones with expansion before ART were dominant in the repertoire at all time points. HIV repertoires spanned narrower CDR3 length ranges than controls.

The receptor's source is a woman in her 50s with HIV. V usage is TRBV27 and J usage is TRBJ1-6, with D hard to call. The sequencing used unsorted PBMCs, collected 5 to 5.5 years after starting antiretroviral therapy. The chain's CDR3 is CASSFFPRSNSPLHF. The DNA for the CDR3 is TGTGCCAGCAGTTTTTTCCCGCGCAGTAATTCACCCCTCCACTTT.